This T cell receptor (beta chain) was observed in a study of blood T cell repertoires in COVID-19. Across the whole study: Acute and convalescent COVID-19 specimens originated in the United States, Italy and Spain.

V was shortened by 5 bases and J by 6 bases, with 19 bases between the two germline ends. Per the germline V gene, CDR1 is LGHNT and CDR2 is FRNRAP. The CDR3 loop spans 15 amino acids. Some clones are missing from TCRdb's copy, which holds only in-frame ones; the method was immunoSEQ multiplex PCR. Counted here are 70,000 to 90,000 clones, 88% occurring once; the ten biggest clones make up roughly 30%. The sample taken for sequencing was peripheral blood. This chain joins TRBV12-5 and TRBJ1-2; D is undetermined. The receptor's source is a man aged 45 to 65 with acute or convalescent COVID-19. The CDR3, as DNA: TGTGCTAGTGGTCCCCCCGGGATTAAGGTTGATGGCTACACCTTC. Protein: CASGPPGIKVDGYTF.